Listed here are 10 T cell receptor beta chains from one sample, sequenced in a study of T cell repertoires in cytomegalovirus infection. TCRdb re-derived calls from the reads in MiXCR, one entry per CDR3 protein. This repertoire shows around 330,000 distinct CDR3 sequences, 17% found once; its top ten account for around 12%. The sample consisted of PBMCs. The receptors were gathered from a human donor in good health (CMV status not recorded). Some clones in this sample may be carry-over from other donors' samples.

This clonotype has at least ten counts. The chain has TRBV5-6 and TRBJ1-1; 10 bases are shared with TRBD1. The germline CDR1 and CDR2 sequences are SGHDT and YYEEEE. The ends lost 0 bases at V and 4 bases at J; junction bases unmatched: 3. CDR3 length: 15 amino acids. The CDR3, as DNA: TGTGCCAGCAGCTTGGAGGGACAGGGGCTCACTGAAGCTTTCTTT. This gives the protein CASSLEGQGLTEAFF.

The rearrangement joins TRBV10-3 to TRBJ1-5; 8 positions agree with TRBD1. The CDR3 sequence is 15 residues long. CDR1 is ENHRY, CDR2 SYGVKD, per germline. The junction had 5 bases not matched to a gene; V was cut back by 4 bases and J by 3 bases. CDR3 protein: CAISARGLDNQPQHF. CDR3 nucleotides: TGTGCCATCAGTGCCAGGGGGCTCGACAATCAGCCCCAGCATTTT.

This clonotype was found a few times. The chain joins TRBV4-1 to TRBJ1-1, with D perhaps TRBD1 (5 bases). The V gene lost 3 bases and the J gene lost 10 bases, with 12 bases spanning the gap. CDR3 length equals 12 residues. Per the germline V gene, CDR1 is MGHRA and CDR2 is YSYEKL. The CDR3 DNA follows: TGCGCCAGCAGCCAGGGGACTCAAGTAGCTTTCTTT. This gives the protein CASSQGTQVAFF.

The table lists this clonotype with many counts. The chain has TRBV6-1 and TRBJ2-1; D not certain. Germline-derived CDR1 and CDR2 are MNHNS and SASEGT. Trimming shortened V by 11 bases and J by 6 bases, and 2 bases separated the two germline ends. The CDR3 runs 8 residues. The CDR3: CAVNEQFF. CDR3 nucleotide sequence: TGTGCCGTCAATGAGCAGTTCTTC.

This clonotype was seen many times. The chain combines TRBV7-2 with TRBJ2-3, with D uncertain. Germline lookup yields CDR1 SGHTA and CDR2 FQGNSA. V gave up 0 bases and J gave up 0 bases, with 4 bases separating them. The CDR3 runs 14 residues. The CDR3 spells CASSLAHSTDTQYF. The DNA for the CDR3 is TGTGCCAGCAGCTTAGCGCATAGCACAGATACGCAGTATTTT.

This clonotype was detected ten times or more. V and J are TRBV7-9 and TRBJ2-7; possibly TRBD1 or TRBD2 for D (5 bases each). Germline CDR1 reads SEHNR; CDR2 reads FQNEAQ (reference sequence). V was shortened by 5 bases and J by 7 bases, with 21 bases between the two germline ends. The CDR3 runs 15 residues. The CDR3 DNA follows: TGTGCCAGCAGCCCCCAGGGACCGGCGTCGGGGGAGCAGTACTTC. It codes for CASSPQGPASGEQYF.

This clonotype was detected many times. This could be a read error, since a much larger clone is one nucleotide away. The rearrangement uses TRBV7-9 and TRBJ2-7; TRBD1 aligns across 7 bases. The CDR3 covers 14 residues. From germline, CDR1 is SEHNR and CDR2 FQNEAQ (reference sequence). V shed 3 bases and J 0 bases; nucleotides not matched to a gene: 2. Written as DNA, the CDR3 is TGTGCCAGCAGCTTTGGACAGGTCTCCTACGAGCAGTACTTC. It specifies CASSFGQVSYEQYF.

The chain links TRBV5-4 to TRBJ1-6; tentative D call: TRBD1 (5 bases). CDR1 SGHNT and CDR2 YYREEE come from the germline V gene (reference sequence). The CDR3 covers 18 residues. V was clipped by 4 bases and J by 0 bases, with 17 bases between them. This chain's CDR3 is CASSPGDRKSSYNSPLHF. For the CDR3, the DNA is TGTGCCAGCAGCCCGGGGGACCGTAAAAGCTCCTATAATTCACCCCTCCACTTT.

The chain uses TRBV20-1 and TRBJ1-1; weak D call: TRBD1 (5 bases). V lost 6 bases and J lost 2, with 10 bases in between. Germline lookup yields CDR1 DFQATT and CDR2 SNEGSKA (reference sequence). This CDR3 is 12 amino acids long. CDR3 loop: CSARQPNTEAFF. For the CDR3, the DNA is TGCAGTGCGAGACAGCCCAACACTGAAGCTTTCTTT.

The V and J genes are TRBV9 and TRBJ2-3; 9 bases map to TRBD1. Unmatched junction bases numbered 5, after V lost 4 bases and J lost 2 bases. This CDR3 spans 15 amino acids. Germline assignment: CDR1 SGDLS and CDR2 YYNGEE. CDR3 loop: CASSRDRAPTDTQYF. The CDR3 DNA follows: TGTGCCAGCAGCAGGGACAGGGCCCCCACAGATACGCAGTATTTT.